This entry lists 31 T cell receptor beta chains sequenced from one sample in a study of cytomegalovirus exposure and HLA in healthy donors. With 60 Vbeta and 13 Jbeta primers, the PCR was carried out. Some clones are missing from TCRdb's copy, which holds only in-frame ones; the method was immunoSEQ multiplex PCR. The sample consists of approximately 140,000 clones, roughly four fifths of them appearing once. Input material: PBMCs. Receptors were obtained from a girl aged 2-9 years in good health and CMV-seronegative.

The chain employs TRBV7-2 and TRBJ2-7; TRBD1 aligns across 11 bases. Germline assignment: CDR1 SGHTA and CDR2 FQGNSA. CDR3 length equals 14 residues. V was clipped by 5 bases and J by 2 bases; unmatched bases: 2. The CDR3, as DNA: TGTGCCAGCAGCCAGGGACAGGGGGCCTACGAGCAGTACTTC. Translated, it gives CASSQGQGAYEQYF.

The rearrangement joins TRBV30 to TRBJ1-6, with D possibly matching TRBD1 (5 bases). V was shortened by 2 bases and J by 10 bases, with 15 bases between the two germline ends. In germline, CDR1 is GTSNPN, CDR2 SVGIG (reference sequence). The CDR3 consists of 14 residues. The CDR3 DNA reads TGTGCCTGGAGTCAACGGGGGGAGAGCTCACCCCTCCACTTT. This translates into CAWSQRGESSPLHF.

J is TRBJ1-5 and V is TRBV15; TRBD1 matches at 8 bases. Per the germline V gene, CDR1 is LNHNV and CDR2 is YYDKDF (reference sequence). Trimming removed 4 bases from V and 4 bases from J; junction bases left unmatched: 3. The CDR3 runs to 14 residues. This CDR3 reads CATSTDRDNQPQHF. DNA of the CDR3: TGTGCCACCAGCACGGACAGGGATAATCAGCCCCAGCATTTT.

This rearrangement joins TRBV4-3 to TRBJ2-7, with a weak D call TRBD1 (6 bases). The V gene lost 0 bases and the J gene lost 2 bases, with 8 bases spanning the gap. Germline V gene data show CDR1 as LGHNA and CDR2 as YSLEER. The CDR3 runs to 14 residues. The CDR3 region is CASSQDRTAYEQYF. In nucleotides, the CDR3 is TGCGCCAGCAGCCAAGATCGGACAGCCTACGAGCAGTACTTC.

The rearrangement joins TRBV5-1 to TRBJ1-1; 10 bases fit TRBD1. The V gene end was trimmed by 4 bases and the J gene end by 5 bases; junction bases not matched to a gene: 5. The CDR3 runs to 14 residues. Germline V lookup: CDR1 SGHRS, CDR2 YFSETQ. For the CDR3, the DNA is TGCGCCAGCAGCACGGACAGGGGGGGTACTGAAGCTTTCTTT. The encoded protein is CASSTDRGGTEAFF.

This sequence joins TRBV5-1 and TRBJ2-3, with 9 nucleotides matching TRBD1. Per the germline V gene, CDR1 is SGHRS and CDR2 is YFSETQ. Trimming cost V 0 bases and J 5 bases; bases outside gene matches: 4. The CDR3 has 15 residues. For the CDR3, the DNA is TGCGCCAGCAGCTTGGGACAGGGGGTAGGAGATACGCAGTATTTT. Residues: CASSLGQGVGDTQYF.

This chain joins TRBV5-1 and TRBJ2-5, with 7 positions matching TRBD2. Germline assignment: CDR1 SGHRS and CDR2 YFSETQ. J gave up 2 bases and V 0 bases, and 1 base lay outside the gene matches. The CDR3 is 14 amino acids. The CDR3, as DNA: TGCGCCAGCAGCTTGGGGGACTATCAAGAGACCCAGTACTTC. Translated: CASSLGDYQETQYF.

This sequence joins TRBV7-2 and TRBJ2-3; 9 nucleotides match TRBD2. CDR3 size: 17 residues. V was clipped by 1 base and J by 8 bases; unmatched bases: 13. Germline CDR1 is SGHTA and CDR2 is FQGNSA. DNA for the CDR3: TGTGCCAGCAGCTTAGATCGGGGGGCTAGCGGGGTTGCTACGCAGTATTTT. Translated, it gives CASSLDRGASGVATQYF.

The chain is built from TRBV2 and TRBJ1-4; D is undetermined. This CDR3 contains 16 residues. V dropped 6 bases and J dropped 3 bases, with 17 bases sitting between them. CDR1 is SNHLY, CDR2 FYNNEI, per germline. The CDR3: CASRVFGEVPNEKLFF. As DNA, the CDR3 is TGTGCCAGCAGGGTGTTCGGGGAGGTGCCTAATGAAAAACTGTTTTTT.

The CDR3 is CASSLYAGEQFF. CDR3 bases: TGTGCCAGCAGTTTATATGCGGGTGAGCAGTTCTTC. This chain connects TRBV27 to TRBJ2-1, with TRBD2 as a possible D gene (5 bases). The CDR3 consists of 12 residues. The V gene's germline CDR1 is MNHEY and CDR2 SMNVEV (reference sequence). The V gene lost 1 base and the J gene lost 9 bases, with 7 bases spanning the gap.

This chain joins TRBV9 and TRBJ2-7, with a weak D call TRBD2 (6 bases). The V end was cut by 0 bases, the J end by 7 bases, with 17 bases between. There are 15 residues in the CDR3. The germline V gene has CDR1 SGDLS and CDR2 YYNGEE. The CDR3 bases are TGTGCCAGCAGCGTAGGGGGACTCCCTTCGGGTGAGCAGTACTTC. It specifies CASSVGGLPSGEQYF.

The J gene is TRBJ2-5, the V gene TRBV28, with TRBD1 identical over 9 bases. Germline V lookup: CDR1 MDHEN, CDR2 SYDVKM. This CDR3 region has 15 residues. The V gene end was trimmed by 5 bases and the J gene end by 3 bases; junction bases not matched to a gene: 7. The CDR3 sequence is CASSPRDRVEETQYF. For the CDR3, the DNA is TGTGCCAGCAGTCCCCGGGACAGGGTCGAAGAGACCCAGTACTTC.

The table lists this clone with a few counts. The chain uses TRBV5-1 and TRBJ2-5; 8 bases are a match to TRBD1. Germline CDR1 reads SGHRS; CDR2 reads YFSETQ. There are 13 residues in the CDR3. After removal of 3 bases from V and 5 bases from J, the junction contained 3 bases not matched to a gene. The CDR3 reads CASSSWTGETQYF. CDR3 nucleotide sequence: TGCGCCAGCAGCTCGTGGACAGGGGAGACCCAGTACTTC.

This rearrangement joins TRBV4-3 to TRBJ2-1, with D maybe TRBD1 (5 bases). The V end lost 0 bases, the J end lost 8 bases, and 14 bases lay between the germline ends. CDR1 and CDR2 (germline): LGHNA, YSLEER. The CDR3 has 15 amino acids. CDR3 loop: CASSQDHHQGDEQFF. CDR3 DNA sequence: TGCGCCAGCAGCCAAGATCACCACCAGGGTGATGAGCAGTTCTTC.

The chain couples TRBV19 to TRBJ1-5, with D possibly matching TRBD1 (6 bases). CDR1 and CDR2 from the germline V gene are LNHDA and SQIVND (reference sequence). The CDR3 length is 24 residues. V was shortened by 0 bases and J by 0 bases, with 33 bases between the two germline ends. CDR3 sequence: CASSIDGWGGAPPGSLDSNQPQHF. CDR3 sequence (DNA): TGTGCCAGTAGTATAGATGGGTGGGGGGGCGCACCACCAGGTTCTTTGGATAGCAATCAGCCCCAGCATTTT.

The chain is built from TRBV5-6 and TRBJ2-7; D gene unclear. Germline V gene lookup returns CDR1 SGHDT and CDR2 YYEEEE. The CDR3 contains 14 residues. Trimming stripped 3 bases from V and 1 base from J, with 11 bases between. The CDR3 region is CASSYAGLSYEQYF. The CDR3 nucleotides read TGTGCCAGCAGCTACGCAGGCTTGTCCTACGAGCAGTACTTC.

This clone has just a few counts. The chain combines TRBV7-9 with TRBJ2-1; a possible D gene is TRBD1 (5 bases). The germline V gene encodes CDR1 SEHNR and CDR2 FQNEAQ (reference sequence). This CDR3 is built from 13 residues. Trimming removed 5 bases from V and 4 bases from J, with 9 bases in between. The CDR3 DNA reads TGTGCCAGCAGCCAAGACAGATACAATGAGCAGTTCTTC. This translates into CASSQDRYNEQFF.

The CDR3 nucleotides read TGTGCCAGCAGCAACCCCGGATACAGGGATGGGGCTAACTATGGCTACACCTTC. It is translated as CASSNPGYRDGANYGYTF. The chain carries TRBV21-1 and TRBJ1-2; TRBD1 is taken as the D call from the table, unchecked against the DNA. TRBV21-1 is a listed pseudogene. The CDR3 spans 18 residues.

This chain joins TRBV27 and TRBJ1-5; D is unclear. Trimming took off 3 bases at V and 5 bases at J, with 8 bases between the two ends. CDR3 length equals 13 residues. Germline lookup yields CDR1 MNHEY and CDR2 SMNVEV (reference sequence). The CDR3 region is CASSLRAHQPQHF. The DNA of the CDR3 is TGTGCCAGCAGTTTGCGAGCCCATCAGCCCCAGCATTTT.

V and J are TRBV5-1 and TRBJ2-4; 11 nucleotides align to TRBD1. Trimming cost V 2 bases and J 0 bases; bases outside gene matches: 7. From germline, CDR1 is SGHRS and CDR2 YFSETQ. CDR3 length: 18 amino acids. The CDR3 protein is CASSFGQGANLAKNIQYF. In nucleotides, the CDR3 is TGCGCCAGCAGCTTCGGACAGGGGGCGAATTTAGCCAAAAACATTCAGTACTTC.

CDR3 sequence: CASSIRLAGGLSTDTQYF. The CDR3 DNA follows: TGTGCCAGTAGTATTAGACTAGCGGGGGGGCTGAGCACAGATACGCAGTATTTT. J is TRBJ2-3 and V is TRBV19; 14 nucleotides line up with TRBD2. This CDR3 comprises 18 residues. CDR1 is LNHDA, CDR2 SQIVND, per germline (reference sequence). Trimming at V came to 3 bases and at J to 0 bases, leaving 5 bases not matched to a gene.

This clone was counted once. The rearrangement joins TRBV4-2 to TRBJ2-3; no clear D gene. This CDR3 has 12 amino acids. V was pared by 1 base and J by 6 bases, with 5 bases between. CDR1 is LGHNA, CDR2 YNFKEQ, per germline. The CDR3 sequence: CASSQGRDTQYF. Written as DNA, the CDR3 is TGTGCCAGCAGCCAAGGTCGGGATACGCAGTATTTT.

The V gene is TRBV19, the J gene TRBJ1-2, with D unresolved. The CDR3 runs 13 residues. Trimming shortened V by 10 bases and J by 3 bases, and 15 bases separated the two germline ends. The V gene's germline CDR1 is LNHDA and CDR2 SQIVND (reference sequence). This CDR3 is CATGEPYYYGYTF. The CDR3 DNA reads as TGTGCCACCGGGGAGCCCTATTACTATGGCTACACCTTC.

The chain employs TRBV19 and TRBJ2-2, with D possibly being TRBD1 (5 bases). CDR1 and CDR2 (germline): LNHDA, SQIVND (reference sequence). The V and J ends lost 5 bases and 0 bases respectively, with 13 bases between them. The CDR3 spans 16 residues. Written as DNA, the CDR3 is TGTGCCAGTAGTCCCTCGACAGAAACGAACACCGGGGAGCTGTTTTTT. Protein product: CASSPSTETNTGELFF.

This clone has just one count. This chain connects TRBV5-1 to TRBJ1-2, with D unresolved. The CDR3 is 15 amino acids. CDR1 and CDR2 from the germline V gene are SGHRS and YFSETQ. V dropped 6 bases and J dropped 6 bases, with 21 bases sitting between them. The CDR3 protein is CASTRTSAQEDGYTF. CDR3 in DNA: TGCGCCAGCACCCGAACTAGCGCCCAGGAGGATGGCTACACCTTC.

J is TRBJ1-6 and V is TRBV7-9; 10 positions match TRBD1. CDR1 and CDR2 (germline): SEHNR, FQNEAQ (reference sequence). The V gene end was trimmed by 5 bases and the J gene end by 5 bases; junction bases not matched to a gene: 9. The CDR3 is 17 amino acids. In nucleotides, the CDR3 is TGTGCCAGCAGCCCCTCGACAGGGGGCCCAAATAATTCACCCCTCCACTTT. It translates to CASSPSTGGPNNSPLHF.

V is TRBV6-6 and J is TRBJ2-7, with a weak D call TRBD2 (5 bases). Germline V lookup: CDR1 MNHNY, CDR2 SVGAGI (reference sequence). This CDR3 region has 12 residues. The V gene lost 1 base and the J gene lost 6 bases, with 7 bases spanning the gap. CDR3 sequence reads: CASSYYGGEQYF. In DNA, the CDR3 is TGTGCCAGCAGTTACTACGGAGGCGAGCAGTACTTC.

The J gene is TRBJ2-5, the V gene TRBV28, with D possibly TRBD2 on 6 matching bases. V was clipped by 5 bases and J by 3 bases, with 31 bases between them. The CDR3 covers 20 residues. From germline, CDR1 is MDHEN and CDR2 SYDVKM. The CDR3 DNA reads TGTGCCAGCAGTCTTTTCCCTCGCTCTTTTGCGTCCCGGGGGAAAGAGACCCAGTACTTC. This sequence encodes CASSLFPRSFASRGKETQYF.

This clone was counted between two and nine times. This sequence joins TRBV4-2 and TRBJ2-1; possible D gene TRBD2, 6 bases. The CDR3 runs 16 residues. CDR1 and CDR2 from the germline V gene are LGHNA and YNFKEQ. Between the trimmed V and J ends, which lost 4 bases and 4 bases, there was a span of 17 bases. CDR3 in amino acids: CASSLTGTSEYNEQFF. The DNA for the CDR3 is TGTGCCAGCAGCCTAACCGGGACTTCGGAATACAATGAGCAGTTCTTC.

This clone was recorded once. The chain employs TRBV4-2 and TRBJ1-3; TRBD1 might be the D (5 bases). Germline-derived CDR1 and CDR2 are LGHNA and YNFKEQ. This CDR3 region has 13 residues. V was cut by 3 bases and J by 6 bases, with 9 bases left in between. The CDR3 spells CASSHPGENTIYF. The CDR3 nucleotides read TGTGCCAGCAGCCACCCGGGGGAAAACACCATATATTTT.

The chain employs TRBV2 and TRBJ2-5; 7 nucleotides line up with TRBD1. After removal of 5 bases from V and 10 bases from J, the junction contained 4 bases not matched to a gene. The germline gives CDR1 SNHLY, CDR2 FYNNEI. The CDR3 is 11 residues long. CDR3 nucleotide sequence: TGTGCCAGCAGTAGGGACAGCCACCAGTACTTC. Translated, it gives CASSRDSHQYF.